One TCR beta chain is described in this entry. What antigen it recognizes has not been identified. Taken from cysteine to phenylalanine, the CDR3 has 19 residues. DNA is not recorded here. As encoded in the germline V gene (reference sequence), CDR1 is DFQATT while CDR2 is SNEGSKA. The data belong to a study of monozygotic twins with inflammatory bowel disease (dated by TCRdb to between 2017 and 2020). In terms of the full investigation: In total, approximately 30 monozygotic twin pairs made up the full study: 19 Danish pairs, all IBD-discordant, plus nine German pairs, of which four were IBD-concordant and five were IBD-discordant. The search for disease-associated traits relied mainly on comparing, within discordant pairs, IBD patients with their genetically identical healthy co-twins. Each individual had, on average, about 151 000 unique TCRalpha sequences and 181 000 unique TCRbeta sequences available for analysis.

Findings and caveats that apply to the study as a whole: Distinction between different T cell subtypes could not be achieved in the analysis. Measured by the inverse Simpson index, TCRbeta repertoire diversity was lower in IBD patients than in their healthy co-twins. The results gave no support for a single strong signal or clonotype linked to IBD. Compared with healthy twins, IBD patients shared fewer clonotypes with other individuals, and the difference was most pronounced in patients with signs of disease activity. Background noise and inter-individual variability may have been introduced into the repertoires by the differing immunosuppressive treatments among patients. Concordant and discordant twins showed no difference in repertoire similarity, possibly because of limited statistical power.

From each donor, a roughly 2.6 ml peripheral blood sample was collected into PAXgene tubes and stored at -80 degrees C. Without T cell sorting, total RNA was isolated from whole blood using the PAXgene blood miRNA kit on an automated QIAcube. Peripheral blood from monozygotic twin pairs concordant or discordant for inflammatory bowel disease was subjected to deep TCRalpha and TCRbeta repertoire profiling with unique molecular barcoding. Smoking habits were recorded for all twin pairs, and each individual was classified as a current, former or never smoker. The library relied on 5' RACE. Preparation of each TCR library used approximately 4,000 ng of total RNA. cDNA was synthesized with SMARTScribe reverse transcriptase in eight separate reactions per sample. During cDNA synthesis, template switching introduced unique molecular identifiers that contained a 6-nucleotide sample barcode. Amplification of TCRalpha and TCRbeta cDNA involved two nested PCRs of around 15 and 9 cycles, and each PCR was followed by bead purification. Before amplification, the cDNA was treated with uracil DNA-glycosylase and purified using the QIAquick PCR purification kit. The second PCR added Illumina TruSeq-compatible adapters along with sample-specific barcodes. Library quality and concentration were assessed using TapeStation and Qubit, and about 4.7 ng of each library was pooled. The pooled libraries were sequenced with 2 x 100 bp reads and custom sequencing primers on an Illumina HiSeq2500 single-index Rapid Run. In the authors' own workflow: UMI-based consensus assembly with MiGEC version 1.2.6 was used to correct PCR and sequencing errors. V(D)J alignment, clonotype assembly and CDR3 extraction were performed with MiXCR version 2.1.1. Normalisation of gene usage, clonotype sharing and MAIT/NKT TCR abundance was achieved by analysing the top 1000, 10 000 and 20 000 clonotypes per sample. After downsampling to 27 000 UMIs, diversity was calculated as the inverse Simpson index using the vegan R package. Paired Mann-Whitney U tests were applied to discordant twin pairs, with Benjamini-Hochberg correction for multiple testing. Each entry corresponds to one CDR3 protein sequence from reads that TCRdb reprocessed, and DNA is not given. The V and J calls come from TCRdb's annotation, not from the publication. The sample's clone listing holds fewer than 550,000 distinct CDR3 sequences. 2.4% of the sample is held by the ten biggest clonotypes.

This TCR was recovered from a human donor with ulcerative colitis or Crohn's disease, or a healthy co-twin of an affected twin (not recorded which). The chain couples TRBV20-1 to TRBJ2-5; no DNA is available, so the TRBD2 call from TCRdb remains unchecked. What was sequenced was blood. CDR3 region: CSARDPIWTSGGVQETQYF.